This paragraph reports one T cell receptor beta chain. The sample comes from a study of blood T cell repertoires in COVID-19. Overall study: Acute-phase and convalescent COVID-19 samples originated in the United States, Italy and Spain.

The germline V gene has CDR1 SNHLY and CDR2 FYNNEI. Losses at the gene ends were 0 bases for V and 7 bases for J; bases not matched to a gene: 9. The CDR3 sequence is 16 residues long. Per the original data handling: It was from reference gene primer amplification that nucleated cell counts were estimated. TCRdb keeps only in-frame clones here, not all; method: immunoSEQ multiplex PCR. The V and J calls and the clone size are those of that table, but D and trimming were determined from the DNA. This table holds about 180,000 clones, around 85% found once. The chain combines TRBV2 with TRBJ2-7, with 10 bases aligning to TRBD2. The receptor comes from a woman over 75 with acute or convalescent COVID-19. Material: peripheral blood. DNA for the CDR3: TGTGCCAGCAGTGAAGCGCGGGCTAGCGGGAGTAGGGAGCAGTACTTC. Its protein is CASSEARASGSREQYF.